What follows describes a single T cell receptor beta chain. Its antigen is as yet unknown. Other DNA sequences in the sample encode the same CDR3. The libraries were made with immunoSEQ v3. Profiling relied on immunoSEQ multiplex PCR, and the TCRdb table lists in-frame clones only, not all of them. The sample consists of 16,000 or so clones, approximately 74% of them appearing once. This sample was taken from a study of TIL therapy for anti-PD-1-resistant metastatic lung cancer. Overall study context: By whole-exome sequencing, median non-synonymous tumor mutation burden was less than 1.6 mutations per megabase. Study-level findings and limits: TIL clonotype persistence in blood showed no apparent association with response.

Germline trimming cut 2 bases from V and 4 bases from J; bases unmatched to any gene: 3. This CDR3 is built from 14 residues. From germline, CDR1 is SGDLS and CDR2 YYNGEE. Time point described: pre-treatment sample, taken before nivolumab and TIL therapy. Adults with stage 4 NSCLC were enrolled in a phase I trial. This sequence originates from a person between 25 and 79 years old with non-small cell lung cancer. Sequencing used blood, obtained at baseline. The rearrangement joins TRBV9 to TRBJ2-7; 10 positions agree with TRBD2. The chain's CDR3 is CASSVSSGGYEQYF. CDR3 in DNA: TGTGCCAGCAGCGTGTCTAGCGGGGGATACGAGCAGTACTTC.